This entry is about one T cell receptor beta chain. Its target is not known. These data belong to a study of cytomegalovirus exposure and HLA in healthy donors. Whole-study results and caveats: What was likely a sequencing artifact was a cluster of highly shared sequence variants.

CDR3 length: 12 residues. Germline values: CDR1 ENHRY, CDR2 SYGVKD. Trimming shortened V by 7 bases and J by 6 bases, and 7 bases separated the two germline ends. PCR was performed using 60 Vbeta and 13 Jbeta primers. The method was immunoSEQ multiplex PCR; TCRdb's version includes in-frame clones alone and lacks a portion of them. The data contain about 150,000 clones, approximately 81% of them singletons. The material sequenced was PBMCs. The V call is TRBV10-3, the J call TRBJ1-6; maybe TRBD1 (5 bases). The clonotype was recovered from a young woman in good health and CMV-seronegative. As DNA, the CDR3 is TGTGCCATCAAAGACAGTAATTCACCCCTCCACTTT. This encodes CAIKDSNSPLHF.